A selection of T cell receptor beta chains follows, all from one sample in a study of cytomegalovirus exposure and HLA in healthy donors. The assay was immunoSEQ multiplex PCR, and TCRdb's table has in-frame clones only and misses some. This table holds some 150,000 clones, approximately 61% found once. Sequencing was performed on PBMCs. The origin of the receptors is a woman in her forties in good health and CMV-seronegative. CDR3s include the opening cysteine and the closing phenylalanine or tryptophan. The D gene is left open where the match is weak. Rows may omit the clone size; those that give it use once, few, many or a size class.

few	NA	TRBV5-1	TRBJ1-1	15	CASSLVHREDPEAFF	TGCGCCAGCAGCTTGGTCCACAGGGAAGACCCTGAAGCTTTCTTT
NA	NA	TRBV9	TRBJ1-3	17	CASSVPREGSSGNTIYF	TGTGCCAGCAGCGTACCCAGGGAGGGTAGCTCTGGAAACACCATATATTTT
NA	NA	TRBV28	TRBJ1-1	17	CASSPLVGGNKDTEAFF	TGTGCCAGCAGCCCCCTGGTGGGCGGGAATAAGGACACTGAAGCTTTCTTT
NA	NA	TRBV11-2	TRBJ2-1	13	CASSLGLNNEQFF	TGTGCCAGCAGCTTAGGACTAAACAATGAGCAGTTCTTC
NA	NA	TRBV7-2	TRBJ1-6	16	CASSLSGGSYNSPLHF	TGTGCCAGCAGCTTATCGGGGGGGTCCTATAATTCACCCCTCCACTTT
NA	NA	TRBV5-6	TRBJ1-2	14	CASSPNLERYGYIF	TGTGCCAGCAGCCCCAATCTTGAGAGGTATGGCTACATCTTC
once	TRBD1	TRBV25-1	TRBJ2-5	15	CASSEHRGRLETQYF	TGTGCCAGCAGTGAGCACAGGGGGCGCCTCGAGACCCAGTACTTC
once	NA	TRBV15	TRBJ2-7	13	CATSRDREYEQYF	TGTGCCACCAGCAGAGATCGGGAGTACGAGCAGTACTTC
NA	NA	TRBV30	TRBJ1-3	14	CAWRVTITGNTIYF	TGTGCCTGGAGGGTAACAATAACTGGAAACACCATATATTTT
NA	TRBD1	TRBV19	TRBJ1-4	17	CASTPGTGGLLNEKLFF	TGTGCCAGTACCCCCGGGACAGGGGGTTTACTAAATGAAAAACTGTTTTTT
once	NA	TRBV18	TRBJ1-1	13	CASSHDRHTEAFF	TGTGCCAGCTCCCACGACAGGCACACTGAAGCTTTCTTT